This record concerns one T cell receptor beta chain sequence. Unmatched junction bases numbered 10, after V lost 5 bases and J lost 5 bases. Germline CDR1 is SGHTS and CDR2 is YDEGEE. The CDR3 spans 16 residues. Per the original data handling: Reference gene primer amplification gave nucleated cell count estimates. Profiling relied on immunoSEQ multiplex PCR, and the TCRdb table lists in-frame clones only, not all of them. V, J and clone size were drawn from that table, and D and trimming were deduced from the DNA. Of roughly 360,000 clones in the sample, 88% are singletons; the top ten hold around 0.91%. The data were obtained in a study of blood T cell repertoires in COVID-19. For the study at large: PBMCs, B-cell-depleted T cells, or T cells provided the cDNA or gDNA that made up the material.

Individuals aged roughly 18 to 95 years were recruited from approximately 22 US areas. The chain couples TRBV5-8 to TRBJ2-2; 9 bases align to TRBD1. Sequencing used PBMCs or T cells enriched from blood (not recorded which). This TCR derives from a woman aged 30 to 39 with acute COVID-19. CDR3 bases: TGTGCCAGCAGGCGCAGGACAGGGGTTTTAACCGGGGAGCTGTTTTTT. Amino acids: CASRRRTGVLTGELFF.